Listed here are 32 T cell receptor beta chains from one sample, sequenced in a study of cytomegalovirus exposure and HLA in healthy donors. The primer mix had 60 Vbeta and 13 Jbeta primers. The data were produced by immunoSEQ multiplex PCR, yet TCRdb's version contains in-frame clones alone and is incomplete. The sample has some 140,000 clones; over 65% are singletons. Sequences were obtained from PBMCs. These receptors all stem from a man aged 25-45 years in good health and CMV-seronegative.

The gene calls are TRBV7-9 and TRBJ2-6, with D maybe TRBD1 (6 bases). Germline V gene lookup returns CDR1 SEHNR and CDR2 FQNEAQ (reference sequence). V gave up 4 bases and J gave up 4 bases, with 14 bases separating them. The CDR3 runs to 16 residues. CDR3 nucleotide sequence: TGTGCCAGCAGCTACCAACAGGGAGCCGGGGCCAACGTCCTGACTTTC. Amino acids: CASSYQQGAGANVLTF.

The rearrangement uses TRBV5-4 and TRBJ2-5; 9 bases are a match to TRBD1. Germline-derived CDR1 and CDR2 are SGHNT and YYREEE (reference sequence). CDR3 length: 14 amino acids. J lost 6 bases, V lost 3 bases, and 6 bases had no gene match. DNA of the CDR3: TGTGCCAGCAGCTCACCGACAGGGGGAAAGACCCAGTACTTC. As protein: CASSSPTGGKTQYF. The variable domain in full, with the rest retrieved from reference TRBV5-4 and TRBJ2-5, is ETGVTQSPTHLIKTRGQQVTLRCSSQSGHNTVSWYQQALGQGPQFIFQYYREEENGRGNFPPRFSGLQFPNYSSELNVNALELDDSALYLCASSSPTGGKTQYFGPGTRLLVL.

The V and J genes are TRBV9 and TRBJ2-7; 9 nucleotides match TRBD1. Unmatched junction bases numbered 4, after V lost 4 bases and J lost 5 bases. The CDR3 consists of 13 residues. Germline V gene sequence: CDR1 SGDLS, CDR2 YYNGEE. This CDR3 is CASSIGQGNEQYF. As DNA, the CDR3 is TGTGCCAGCAGCATCGGACAGGGGAACGAGCAGTACTTC.

The chain combines TRBV18 with TRBJ2-3; possible D gene TRBD1, 6 bases. Per the germline V gene, CDR1 is KGHSH and CDR2 is LQKENI. The CDR3 sequence is 14 residues long. Trimming pared 3 bases from V and 1 base from J, leaving 8 bases between. The CDR3: CASSPGTRTDTQYF. In DNA form, the CDR3 reads TGTGCCAGCTCACCTGGGACACGCACAGATACGCAGTATTTT.

This clone has only a few counts. The J gene is TRBJ1-1, the V gene TRBV5-1; 7 bases are a match to TRBD1. The CDR3 extends over 11 amino acids. Germline CDR1 SGHRS, CDR2 YFSETQ. The junction had 3 bases not matched to a gene; V was cut back by 5 bases and J by 8 bases. Here the CDR3 reads CASSSDREAFF. The CDR3 nucleotides read TGCGCCAGCAGTTCGGACAGGGAAGCTTTCTTT.

This chain links TRBV29-1 with TRBJ2-7, with D tentatively TRBD2 (5 bases). V was shortened by 4 bases and J by 3 bases, with 10 bases between the two germline ends. Germline-derived CDR1 and CDR2 are SQVTM and ANQGSEA. This CDR3 region has 12 residues. The CDR3 spells CSVVGSVYEQYF. The CDR3 region has the DNA TGCAGCGTTGTGGGGAGTGTCTACGAGCAGTACTTC.

This clone has only one observation. One end of the junction is discordant with germline, which a read error may explain. The chain joins TRBV15 to TRBJ1-2; D perhaps matches TRBD1 (5 bases). CDR3 length equals 16 residues. Germline CDR1 is LNHNV and CDR2 is YYDKDF (reference sequence). Here the CDR3 DNA reads TGTGCCACCAGCCCGGGTCCCTTCGGGGGGAGTTATGGCTACCCCTTC. Translation: CATSPGPFGGSYGYPF.

The chain has TRBV5-6 and TRBJ1-2, with TRBD1 identical over 12 bases. The V gene's germline CDR1 is SGHDT and CDR2 YYEEEE. The CDR3 runs to 14 residues. Trimming cost V 3 bases and J 8 bases; bases outside gene matches: 5. CDR3 sequence reads: CASSSGTGGAGYTF. CDR3 coding DNA: TGTGCCAGCAGCTCCGGGACAGGGGGCGCGGGCTACACCTTC.

DNA of the CDR3: TGTGCCAGCAGCTCACGACAGAATCAGCCCCAGCATTTT. Residues: CASSSRQNQPQHF. The chain combines TRBV7-2 with TRBJ1-5, with D perhaps matching TRBD1 (5 bases). This CDR3 has 13 residues. Germline CDR1 and CDR2: SGHTA and FQGNSA. The V gene lost 4 bases and the J gene lost 4 bases, with 8 bases spanning the gap.

The chain has TRBV7-9 and TRBJ2-4; D ambiguous. In germline, CDR1 is SEHNR, CDR2 FQNEAQ (reference sequence). The CDR3 contains 14 residues. V gave up 3 bases and J gave up 3 bases, with 9 bases separating them. CDR3 DNA: TGTGCCAGCAGCTTCGAACAGAGCAAAAACATTCAGTACTTC. Encoded protein: CASSFEQSKNIQYF.

The chain couples TRBV6-6 to TRBJ1-5; perhaps TRBD1 as D (5 bases). V lost 7 bases and J 3 bases, leaving 10 bases between the germline ends. CDR3 length: 13 residues. CDR1 is MNHNY and CDR2 is SVGAGI in the germline V gene (reference sequence). The CDR3 protein is CASKRQINQPQHF. DNA for the CDR3: TGTGCCAGCAAAAGACAGATCAATCAGCCCCAGCATTTT.

In DNA, the CDR3 is TGCGCCAGCAGCCCCTACAGGGCTGCGGACACTGAAGCTTTCTTT. Its protein is CASSPYRAADTEAFF. The chain links TRBV5-1 to TRBJ1-1, with a weak D call TRBD1 (6 bases). V lost 4 bases to trimming and J lost 3 bases, with 16 bases between them. The CDR3 spans 15 residues. Per germline, CDR1 SGHRS and CDR2 YFSETQ. The whole variable domain, filled in from reference TRBV5-1 and TRBJ1-1, reads KAGVTQTPRYLIKTRGQQVTLSCSPISGHRSVSWYQQTPGQGLQFLFEYFSETQRNKGNFPGRFSGRQFSNSRSEMNVSTLELGDSALYLCASSPYRAADTEAFFGQGTRLTVV.

The gene calls are TRBV7-2 and TRBJ2-5; 10 positions match TRBD1. This CDR3 region has 13 residues. The V gene's germline CDR1 is SGHTA and CDR2 FQGNSA. J was trimmed by 4 bases and V by 5 bases; bases with no gene match: 1. DNA for the CDR3: TGTGCCAGCAGCCGGGACAGGGGAGAGACCCAGTACTTC. Translating gives CASSRDRGETQYF.

This clone came up once. CDR3 sequence: CAWSSGGINEQFF. The CDR3 DNA sequence: TGTGCCTGGAGTAGCGGGGGGATCAATGAGCAGTTCTTC. The V and J genes are TRBV30 and TRBJ2-1; 9 bases are a match to TRBD2. Germline assignment: CDR1 GTSNPN and CDR2 SVGIG (reference sequence). CDR3 length: 13 amino acids. Trimming took 2 bases from V and 6 from J; bases not matched to a gene: 2. The variable domain in full, with the rest retrieved from reference TRBV30 and TRBJ2-1, is SQTIHQWPATLVQPVGSPLSLECTVEGTSNPNLYWYRQAAGRGLQLLFYSVGIGQISSEVPQNLSASRPQDRQFILSSKKLLLSDSGFYLCAWSSGGINEQFFGPGTRLTVL.

The chain couples TRBV30 to TRBJ1-6; unclear D gene. The CDR3 sequence is 14 residues long. The germline V and J ends were trimmed by 5 bases and 7 bases, with 15 bases remaining between them. Germline V gene lookup returns CDR1 GTSNPN and CDR2 SVGIG (reference sequence). As DNA, the CDR3 is TGTGCCTGGCGGCTCGGAGGTCGGAATTCACCCCTCCACTTT. Its translation: CAWRLGGRNSPLHF.

The chain couples TRBV5-8 to TRBJ2-5; 8 nucleotides align to TRBD2. Germline-derived CDR1 and CDR2 are SGHTS and YDEGEE. The J segment lost 10 bases and the V segment lost 0 bases, leaving 17 bases of the junction unmatched. CDR3 length: 17 amino acids. The CDR3 sequence: CASSLAKTSAGRGGQYF. CDR3 sequence (DNA): TGTGCCAGCAGCTTGGCTAAGACTAGCGCCGGCCGTGGGGGCCAGTACTTC.

This clone was seen only once. The chain links TRBV11-2 to TRBJ2-7; D unresolved. This CDR3 is 16 amino acids long. Germline CDR1 and CDR2: SGHAT and FQNNGV. Trimming took 1 base from V and 3 from J, leaving 16 bases between them. For the CDR3, the DNA is TGTGCCAGCAGCTTAGTTGCTGGCACAGCCATCTACGAGCAGTACTTC. Translation gives CASSLVAGTAIYEQYF.

This clone occurred once. The V call is TRBV2, the J call TRBJ1-1; 9 bases map to TRBD1. CDR3 length: 16 amino acids. Germline V gives CDR1 SNHLY, CDR2 FYNNEI. V was pared by 4 bases and J by 6 bases, with 12 bases of the junction left unmatched. For the CDR3, the DNA is TGTGCCAGCAGTGGGGGACAGGGTCGTTTGGGATCTGAAGCTTTCTTT. Translating gives CASSGGQGRLGSEAFF.

The rearrangement links TRBV30 to TRBJ2-5; TRBD2 matches at 9 bases. Looked up from germline, CDR1 is GTSNPN and CDR2 is SVGIG (reference sequence). Germline trimming cut 0 bases from V and 4 bases from J; bases unmatched to any gene: 9. This CDR3 contains 16 residues. The CDR3 loop reads CAWSVRVGGGVETQYF. Written as DNA, the CDR3 is TGTGCCTGGAGTGTACGGGTAGGCGGGGGGGTAGAGACCCAGTACTTC.

This clone appeared a single time. The gene calls are TRBV9 and TRBJ1-1; D may be TRBD1 (5 bases). The germline CDR1 and CDR2 sequences are SGDLS and YYNGEE. This CDR3 spans 14 amino acids. The V and J ends lost 4 bases and 2 bases respectively, with 12 bases between them. The CDR3 coding sequence is TGTGCCAGCAGCCCTTCTCAGGGAAACACTGAAGCTTTCTTT. Its protein product is CASSPSQGNTEAFF.

The chain recombines TRBV11-2 with TRBJ1-2, with unresolved D. The CDR3 is 13 amino acids. Germline V gives CDR1 SGHAT, CDR2 FQNNGV. V lost 0 bases to trimming and J lost 4 bases, with 6 bases between them. The CDR3 DNA is TGTGCCAGCAGCTTAGAACAGTCCTATGGCTACACCTTC. This translates into CASSLEQSYGYTF.

V and J are TRBV7-9 and TRBJ2-4; weak D call: TRBD2 (5 bases). The ends were cut back, 1 base at V and 0 bases at J, with 7 bases in the middle. Germline V CDR1 and CDR2: SEHNR, FQNEAQ (reference sequence). The CDR3 length is 15 residues. The chain's CDR3 is CASSLGGLAKNIQYF. The CDR3 DNA sequence: TGTGCCAGCAGCTTAGGTGGACTAGCCAAAAACATTCAGTACTTC.

V usage is TRBV9 and J usage is TRBJ2-5; 7 positions match TRBD2. J gave up 4 bases and V 3 bases, and 6 bases lay outside the gene matches. The germline V gene encodes CDR1 SGDLS and CDR2 YYNGEE. This CDR3 has 14 residues. The CDR3 region is CASSAGLVRETQYF. The CDR3 coding sequence is TGTGCCAGCAGCGCAGGACTAGTTCGAGAGACCCAGTACTTC.

This CDR3 reads CASSPRRGGGELFF. Written as DNA, the CDR3 is TGTGCCAGCTCACCGAGACGGGGAGGAGGGGAGCTGTTTTTT. J is TRBJ2-2 and V is TRBV18, with D maybe TRBD2 (6 bases). With 3 bases removed from V and 8 bases from J, the gap between germline ends came to 13 bases. The CDR3 covers 14 residues. In germline, CDR1 is KGHSH, CDR2 LQKENI.

The V gene is TRBV29-1, the J gene TRBJ2-3; maybe TRBD2 (7 bases). Germline-derived CDR1 and CDR2 are SQVTM and ANQGSEA. The CDR3 runs to 14 residues. With 5 bases removed from V and 1 base from J, the gap between germline ends came to 13 bases. Here the CDR3 DNA reads TGCAGCGTTTCCGCGGGGGCGGGCACAGATACGCAGTATTTT. It codes for CSVSAGAGTDTQYF.

With respect to this clone: Different DNA sequences within this sample yield the same CDR3. This sequence joins TRBV5-1 and TRBJ2-5; D is unresolved. The CDR3 length is 14 residues. The V gene's germline CDR1 is SGHRS and CDR2 YFSETQ. V lost 0 bases and J lost 1, with 7 bases in between. The CDR3 nucleotides are TGCGCCAGCAGCTTGGGGTCGGGCCAAGAGACCCAGTACTTC. It translates to CASSLGSGQETQYF.

This clone has just a few counts. The genes are TRBV30 and TRBJ1-2, with TRBD1 matching over 10 bases. Trimming took 5 bases from V and 4 from J; bases not matched to a gene: 13. This CDR3 comprises 16 residues. Germline assignment: CDR1 GTSNPN and CDR2 SVGIG (reference sequence). In DNA form, the CDR3 reads TGTGCCTGGGAAAACGCCGGGACAGGGGAAGGCTATGGCTACACCTTC. This gives the protein CAWENAGTGEGYGYTF.

V usage is TRBV7-9 and J usage is TRBJ1-1, with D unclear. CDR1 and CDR2 from the germline V gene are SEHNR and FQNEAQ (reference sequence). The CDR3 runs 11 residues. The V end was cut by 5 bases, the J end by 3 bases, with 4 bases between. The CDR3 bases are TGTGCCAGCAGCCCGGACACTGAAGCTTTCTTT. It translates to CASSPDTEAFF.

V and J are TRBV30 and TRBJ2-5; 10 bases are shared with TRBD1. The J call may be wrong; the DNA end is better matched by TRBJ2-7. This CDR3 is 15 amino acids long. CDR1 GTSNPN and CDR2 SVGIG come from the germline V gene (reference sequence). Written as DNA, the CDR3 is TGTGCCTGGAGTGACTCCGGGACAGGGGACTACGAGCAGTACTTC. This codes for CAWSDSGTGDYEQYF.

The chain has TRBV25-1 and TRBJ2-3; TRBD1 might be the D (5 bases). Trimming shortened V by 7 bases and J by 4 bases, and 12 bases separated the two germline ends. The germline gives CDR1 MGHDK, CDR2 SYGVNS. The CDR3 spans 13 residues. CDR3 region: CASTSDSADTQYF. DNA for the CDR3: TGTGCCAGCACCAGCGACAGTGCAGATACGCAGTATTTT.

The genes are TRBV18 and TRBJ1-1; the match to TRBD1 covers 7 bases. V shed 3 bases, J shed 5 bases, and the junction held 6 bases outside the gene matches. The germline gives CDR1 KGHSH, CDR2 LQKENI. The CDR3 consists of 14 residues. CDR3 DNA: TGTGCCAGCTCACCTGACAGGGTGCGGACTGAAGCTTTCTTT. It encodes CASSPDRVRTEAFF.

The V and J genes are TRBV19 and TRBJ2-5; D is perhaps TRBD1 (5 bases). Germline V gives CDR1 LNHDA, CDR2 SQIVND (reference sequence). V lost 1 base, J lost 5 bases, and 14 bases lay in between. This CDR3 is 15 amino acids long. CDR3 sequence reads: CASSIGYGRVETQYF. The CDR3 bases are TGTGCCAGTAGTATAGGATATGGCAGGGTGGAGACCCAGTACTTC. Based on the CDR3 plus reference TRBV19 and TRBJ2-5, the full variable domain is DGGITQSPKYLFRKEGQNVTLSCEQNLNHDAMYWYRQDPGQGLRLIYYSQIVNDFQKGDIAEGYSVSREKKESFPLTVTSAQKNPTAFYLCASSIGYGRVETQYFGPGTRLLVL.